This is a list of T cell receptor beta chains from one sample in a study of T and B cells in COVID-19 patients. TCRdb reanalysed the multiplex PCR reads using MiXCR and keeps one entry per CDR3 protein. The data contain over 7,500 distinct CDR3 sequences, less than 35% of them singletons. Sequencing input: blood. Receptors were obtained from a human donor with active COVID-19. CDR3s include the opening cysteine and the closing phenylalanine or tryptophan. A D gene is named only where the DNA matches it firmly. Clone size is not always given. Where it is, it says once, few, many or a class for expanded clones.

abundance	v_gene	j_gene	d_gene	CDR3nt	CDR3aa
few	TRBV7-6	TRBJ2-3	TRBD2	TGTGCCAGCAGTGGACTAGCGGGGTCCGACGGCACAGATACGCAGTATTTT	CASSGLAGSDGTDTQYF
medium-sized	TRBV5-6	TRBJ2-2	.	TGTGCCAGCAGCTTGTTGGCCCGACAGGATCTGAACACCGGGGAGCTGTTTTTT	CASSLLARQDLNTGELFF
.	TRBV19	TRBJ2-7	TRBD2	TGTGCCAGTAGCGCGGGGGGGAGCTCCTACGAGCAGTACTTC	CASSAGGSSYEQYF
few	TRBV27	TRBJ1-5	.	TGTGCCAGCAGTTTAAGTGGGGGCTCGGGCAATCAGCCCCAGCATTTT	CASSLSGGSGNQPQHF
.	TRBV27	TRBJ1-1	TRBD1	TGTGCCAGCAGCAGGGACAGGGGGCGCACTGAAGCTTTCTTT	CASSRDRGRTEAFF
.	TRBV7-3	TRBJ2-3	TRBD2	TGTGCCAGCAGCTCTAGCGGGGGGCCTACGCAGTATTTT	CASSSSGGPTQYF
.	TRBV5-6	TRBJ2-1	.	TGTGCCAGCAGCCCAATGTCCCATAGGGCACGGGGAAACAATGAGCAGTTCTTC	CASSPMSHRARGNNEQFF
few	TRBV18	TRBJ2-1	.	TGTGCCAGCTCACGCGTAACGGGGGGCGCCCACAATGAGCAGTTCTTC	CASSRVTGGAHNEQFF
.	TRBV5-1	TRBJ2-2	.	TGCGCCAGCAGTCGGGTCCCTGCATCAAACACCGGGGAGCTGTTTTTT	CASSRVPASNTGELFF
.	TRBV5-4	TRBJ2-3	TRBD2	TGTGCCAGCAGCTACCCAGTGAGCGGGGGGGCCCCAGATACGCAGTATTTT	CASSYPVSGGAPDTQYF
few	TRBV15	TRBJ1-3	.	TGTGCCACCAGCAGCGGACCGCGAGGCGGAAACACCATATATTTT	CATSSGPRGGNTIYF
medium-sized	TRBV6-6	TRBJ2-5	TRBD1	TGTGCCAGCAGTAGGGACAGGGGTACCCAGTACTTC	CASSRDRGTQYF
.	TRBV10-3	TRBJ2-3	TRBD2	TGTGCCATCAGAGGGACTAGCGGGCGCACAGATACGCAGTATTTT	CAIRGTSGRTDTQYF
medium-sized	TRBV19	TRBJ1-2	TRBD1	TGTGCCAGTAGTATGGGTAGGGGGCGCGCCGGCTACACCTTC	CASSMGRGRAGYTF
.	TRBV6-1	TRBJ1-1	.	TGTGCCAGTCAGACACCTATGAACACTGAAGCTTTCTTT	CASQTPMNTEAFF
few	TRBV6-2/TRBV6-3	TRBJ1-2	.	TGTGCCAGCAGTTACTCCTTACAAGATAGGGGAGGCTACACCTTC	CASSYSLQDRGGYTF
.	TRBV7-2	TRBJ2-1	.	TGTGCCAGCAGCTTAGCGGGGGCAATCAATGAGCAGTTCTTC	CASSLAGAINEQFF
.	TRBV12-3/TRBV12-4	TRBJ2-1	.	TGTGCCAGCAGTTTCGCCACTCCCAATGAGCAGTTCTTC	CASSFATPNEQFF
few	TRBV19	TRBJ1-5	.	TGTGCCAGTAGTATCTATCCTAACCCCAATCAGCCCCAGCATTTT	CASSIYPNPNQPQHF
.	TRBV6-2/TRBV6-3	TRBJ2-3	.	TGTGCCAGCACCTCTCTAAGCACAGATACGCAGTATTTT	CASTSLSTDTQYF
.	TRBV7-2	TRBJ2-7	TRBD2	TGTGCCAGCAGCTTGCGGGGGTACGAGCAGTACTTC	CASSLRGYEQYF
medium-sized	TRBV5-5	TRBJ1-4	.	TGTGCCAGCAGCTTGTATGGGGAAGAGGGTAATGAAAAACTGTTTTTT	CASSLYGEEGNEKLFF
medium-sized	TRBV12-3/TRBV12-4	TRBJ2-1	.	TGTGCCAGCAGCATAACATCCGGGACTTCAAATGAGCAGTTCTTC	CASSITSGTSNEQFF
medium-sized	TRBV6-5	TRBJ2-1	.	TGTGCCAGCAGGGTTAACAATGAGCAGTTCTTC	CASRVNNEQFF
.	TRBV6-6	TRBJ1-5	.	TGTGCCAGCAGACAAAGCAATCAGCCCCAGCATTTT	CASRQSNQPQHF
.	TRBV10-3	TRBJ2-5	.	TGTGCCATCAGTGTCCAGGAGGGGGAGACCCAGTACTTC	CAISVQEGETQYF
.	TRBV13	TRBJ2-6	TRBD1	TGTGCCAGCAGCTTCCCAGGGGGCGATCTCTCTGGGGCCAACGTCCTGACTTTC	CASSFPGGDLSGANVLTF
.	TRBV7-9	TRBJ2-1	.	TGTGCCAGCAGCTTGGCTTCAGGGAGGTATGAGCAGTTCTTC	CASSLASGRYEQFF
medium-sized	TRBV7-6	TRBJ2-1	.	TGTGCCAGCAGCCTTGGGAACAATGAGCAGTTCTTC	CASSLGNNEQFF
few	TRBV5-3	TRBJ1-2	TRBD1	TGTGCCAGAAGCAGAACAGGGGGGAAAGGATATGGCTACACCTTC	CARSRTGGKGYGYTF
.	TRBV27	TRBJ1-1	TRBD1	TGTGCCAGCAGTTTAGGGGCAGGGGGCGCTAAGTCCACCACTGAAGCTTTCTTT	CASSLGAGGAKSTTEAFF
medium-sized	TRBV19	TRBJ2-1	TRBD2	TGTGCCAGTAGGGTAGCGGGGGGTGGTGAGCAGTTCTTC	CASRVAGGGEQFF
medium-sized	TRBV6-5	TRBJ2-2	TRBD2	TGTGCCAGCAGGCCGGGACTAGCTCTCGGGGAGCTGTTTTTT	CASRPGLALGELFF
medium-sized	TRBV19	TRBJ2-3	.	TGTGCCAGTAGTTCCCGCACAGATACGCAGTATTTT	CASSSRTDTQYF
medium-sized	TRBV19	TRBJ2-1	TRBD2	TGTGCCAACACACTAGCGGAGATCTCCAGCTCCTACAATGAGCAGTTCTTC	CANTLAEISSSYNEQFF
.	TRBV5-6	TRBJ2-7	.	TGTGCCAGCAGCTCTGGGACTGTTTCCTACGAGCAGTACTTC	CASSSGTVSYEQYF
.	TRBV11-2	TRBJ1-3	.	TGTGCCAGCAGCTTAGGCTCTGGAAACACCATATATTTT	CASSLGSGNTIYF
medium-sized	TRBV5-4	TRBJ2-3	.	TGTGCCAGCAGCCCAGCGGAACGCACAGATACGCAGTATTTT	CASSPAERTDTQYF
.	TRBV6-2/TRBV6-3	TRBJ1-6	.	TGTGCCAGCAGTATCCGGCTGGGAAATCGGATTTCACCCCTCCACTTT	CASSIRLGNRISPLHF
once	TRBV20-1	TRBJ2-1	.	TGCAGTGCTAGACATCAGGGGGGGGGTGGGAACAATGAGCAGTTCTTC	CSARHQGGGGNNEQFF
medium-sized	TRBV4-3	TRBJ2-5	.	TGCGCCAGCAGCCAAGATGGCCGCCGGGGGGCAGGTGAGACCCAGTACTTC	CASSQDGRRGAGETQYF
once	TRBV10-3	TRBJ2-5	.	TGTGCCATCAGTGATGTCGTCGGCCCCGACCAGTACTTC	CAISDVVGPDQYF
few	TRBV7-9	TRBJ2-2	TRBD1	TGTGCCAGCACCCGCCGACCGGGGACAGGGGTAAATTTGGACACCGGGGAGCTGTTTTTT	CASTRRPGTGVNLDTGELFF
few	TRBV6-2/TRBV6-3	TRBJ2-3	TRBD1	TGTGCCAGCAGTTGGACAGGGGGCACAGATACGCAGTATTTT	CASSWTGGTDTQYF
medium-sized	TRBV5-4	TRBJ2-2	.	TGTGCCAGCCATGGCGCCGGGGAGCTGTTTTTT	CASHGAGELFF
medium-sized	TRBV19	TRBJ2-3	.	TGTGCCAGTAGTTCCCTCAGCACAGATACGCAGTATTTT	CASSSLSTDTQYF
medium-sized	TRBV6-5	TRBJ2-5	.	TGTGCCAGCAGTTACCGGGGATGGGAGACCCAGTACTTC	CASSYRGWETQYF
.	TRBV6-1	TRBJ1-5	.	TGTGCCAGCAGTGAGAGGGATAGCAATCAGCCCCAGCATTTT	CASSERDSNQPQHF
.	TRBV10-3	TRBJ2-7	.	TGTGCCATCAGTGAGACGGAAGGGGGGGCCTACGAGCAGTACTTC	CAISETEGGAYEQYF
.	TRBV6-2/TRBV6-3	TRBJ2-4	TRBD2	TGTGCCAGCAGTTACTCCCTAGCGGACATTCAGTACTTC	CASSYSLADIQYF
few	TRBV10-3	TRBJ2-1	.	TGTGCCATCAGTGAGTCGGGGGACAATGAGCAGTTCTTC	CAISESGDNEQFF
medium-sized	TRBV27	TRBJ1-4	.	TGTGCCAGCAGTTTCCGTTTTGGTGAAAAACTGTTTTTT	CASSFRFGEKLFF
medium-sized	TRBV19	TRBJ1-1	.	TGTGCCACCCAGCAACTTGAGGGATGGAACACTGAAGCTTTCTTT	CATQQLEGWNTEAFF